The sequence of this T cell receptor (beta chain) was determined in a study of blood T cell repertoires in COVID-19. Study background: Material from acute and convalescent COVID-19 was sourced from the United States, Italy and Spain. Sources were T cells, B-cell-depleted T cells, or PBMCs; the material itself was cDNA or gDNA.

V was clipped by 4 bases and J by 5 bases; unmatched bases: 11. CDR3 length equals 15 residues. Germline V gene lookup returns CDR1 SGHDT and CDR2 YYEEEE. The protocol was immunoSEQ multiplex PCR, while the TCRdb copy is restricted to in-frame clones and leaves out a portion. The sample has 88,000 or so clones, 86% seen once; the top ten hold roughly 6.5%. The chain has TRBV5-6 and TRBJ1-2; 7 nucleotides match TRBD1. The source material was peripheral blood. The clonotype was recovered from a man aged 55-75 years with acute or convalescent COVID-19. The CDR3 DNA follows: TGTGCCAGCAGCCCTCCCGGGACAGATGTATATGGCTACACCTTC. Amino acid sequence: CASSPPGTDVYGYTF.